These 30 T cell receptor beta chains were sequenced from one sample in a study of blood T cell repertoires in COVID-19. The repertoire was sequenced with immunoSEQ multiplex PCR; TCRdb's copy has only in-frame clones and lacks some. Of 350,000 or so clones in the sample, roughly 87% were seen once. The sample taken for sequencing was PBMCs or T cells enriched from blood (not recorded which). The receptors originated from a woman in her 30s who had recovered from COVID-19.

The genes are TRBV5-4 and TRBJ2-5, with TRBD2 matching over 12 bases. V shed 4 bases and J 2 bases; nucleotides not matched to a gene: 9. The germline V gene encodes CDR1 SGHNT and CDR2 YYREEE (reference sequence). The CDR3 is 17 residues long. This CDR3 is CASSKGLAGNIQETQYF. CDR3 sequence (DNA): TGTGCCAGCAGCAAGGGACTAGCGGGTAACATTCAAGAGACCCAGTACTTC.

This sequence joins TRBV6-1 and TRBJ1-2; D is uncertain. CDR1 MNHNS and CDR2 SASEGT come from the germline V gene. Trimming removed 0 bases from V and 4 bases from J, with 9 bases in between. The CDR3 runs to 14 residues. The CDR3 loop is CASSEAEGVYGYTF. The CDR3, as DNA: TGTGCCAGCAGTGAAGCGGAGGGCGTCTATGGCTACACCTTC.

This clone was seen a few times. This chain links TRBV7-2 with TRBJ2-3; 9 bases map to TRBD2. The V gene end was trimmed by 2 bases and the J gene end by 5 bases; junction bases not matched to a gene: 8. The CDR3 runs 16 residues. Germline V gene data show CDR1 as SGHTA and CDR2 as FQGNSA. As DNA, the CDR3 is TGTGCCAGCAGCTTAATGGCGGGGGGGCAGGGAGATACGCAGTATTTT. Its translation: CASSLMAGGQGDTQYF. The variable domain in full, completed from reference TRBV7-2 and TRBJ2-3, reads GAGVSQSPSNKVTEKGKDVELRCDPISGHTALYWYRQSLGQGLEFLIYFQGNSAPDKSGLPSDRFSAERTGGSVSTLTIQRTQQEDSAVYLCASSLMAGGQGDTQYFGPGTRLTVL.

This clone was detected only once. The DNA of the CDR3 is TGTGCCAGCAGCAGACAGGGGGTTAGCACTGAAGCTTTCTTT. This translates into CASSRQGVSTEAFF. The V call is TRBV7-9, the J call TRBJ1-1; 9 positions match TRBD1. Germline loops: CDR1 SEHNR, CDR2 FQNEAQ (reference sequence). The CDR3 has 14 residues. After removal of 5 bases from V and 4 bases from J, the junction contained 5 bases not matched to a gene.

V is TRBV5-5 and J is TRBJ1-2; D is possibly TRBD1 (5 bases). Germline V lookup: CDR1 SGHKS, CDR2 YYEKEE (reference sequence). CDR3 length: 14 residues. V was cut by 0 bases and J by 6 bases, with 12 bases left in between. In DNA, the CDR3 is TGTGCCAGCAGCTTGGTCAACAGGCCCGATGGCTACACCTTC. Translation: CASSLVNRPDGYTF. The full variable domain, completed using reference TRBV5-5 and TRBJ1-2, is DAGVTQSPTHLIKTRGQQVTLRCSPISGHKSVSWYQQVLGQGPQFIFQYYEKEERGRGNFPDRFSARQFPNYSSELNVNALLLGDSALYLCASSLVNRPDGYTFGSGTRLTVV.

V and J are TRBV30 and TRBJ1-1; 7 bases line up with TRBD1. The CDR3 extends over 13 amino acids. V dropped 3 bases and J dropped 5; count of bases not matched to a gene: 6. Germline lookup yields CDR1 GTSNPN and CDR2 SVGIG (reference sequence). CDR3 sequence reads: CAWSMTGRTEAFF. CDR3 DNA sequence: TGTGCCTGGAGCATGACAGGGCGGACTGAAGCTTTCTTT.

This clone has more than one count but fewer than ten. This chain joins TRBV18 and TRBJ1-6; D is possibly TRBD1 (6 bases). The germline V gene has CDR1 KGHSH and CDR2 LQKENI. Trimming stripped 3 bases from V and 14 bases from J, with 17 bases between. The CDR3 loop spans 14 amino acids. CDR3 residues: CASSPETGGLALHF. The CDR3, as DNA: TGTGCCAGCTCACCTGAGACAGGCGGTTTAGCCCTCCACTTT.

The chain combines TRBV2 with TRBJ1-1; D might be TRBD1 (6 bases). The V end was cut by 5 bases, the J end by 3 bases, with 13 bases between. The CDR3 covers 14 residues. Germline CDR1 is SNHLY and CDR2 is FYNNEI. This CDR3 reads CASSNIQGYTEAFF. In DNA, the CDR3 is TGTGCCAGCAGTAATATACAGGGTTACACTGAAGCTTTCTTT.

The chain links TRBV27 to TRBJ1-3, with D unresolved. Deletions cut 3 bases from V and 3 bases from J, with 9 bases between. This CDR3 comprises 14 residues. The germline gives CDR1 MNHEY, CDR2 SMNVEV (reference sequence). The DNA for the CDR3 is TGTGCCAGCAGTTTCCCAGGCTTTGGAAACACCATATATTTT. It encodes CASSFPGFGNTIYF.

This rearrangement joins TRBV27 to TRBJ2-5, with 16 bases fitting TRBD2. The length of the CDR3 is 19 residues. Unmatched junction bases numbered 14, after V lost 5 bases and J lost 5 bases. The germline V gene has CDR1 MNHEY and CDR2 SMNVEV (reference sequence). The CDR3 sequence: CASSPPAGTSGGASETQYF. CDR3 DNA sequence: TGTGCCAGCAGTCCCCCCGCCGGGACTAGCGGGGGGGCCAGCGAGACCCAGTACTTC.

The chain joins TRBV13 to TRBJ2-7, with D perhaps matching TRBD1 (5 bases). This CDR3 is built from 15 residues. V was shortened by 4 bases and J by 0 bases, with 13 bases between the two germline ends. The germline gives CDR1 PRHDT, CDR2 FYEKMQ (reference sequence). CDR3 bases: TGTGCCAGCAGCTCCATGACAGCGCTCTCCTACGAGCAGTACTTC. Translating gives CASSSMTALSYEQYF. The full variable domain, rest sourced from reference TRBV13 and TRBJ2-7, is AAGVIQSPRHLIKEKRETATLKCYPIPRHDTVYWYQQGPGQDPQFLISFYEKMQSDKGSIPDRFSAQQFSDYHSELNMSSLELGDSALYFCASSSMTALSYEQYFGPGTRLTVT.

The rearrangement uses TRBV18 and TRBJ1-1, with 8 nucleotides matching TRBD1. V lost 6 bases to trimming and J lost 5 bases; unmatched junction nucleotides: 8. The germline CDR1 and CDR2 sequences are KGHSH and LQKENI. There are 14 residues in the CDR3. For the CDR3, the DNA is TGTGCCAGCTCGACCGGGACAGGAGAGACTGAAGCTTTCTTT. This sequence encodes CASSTGTGETEAFF.

The chain couples TRBV21-1 to TRBJ1-6. TRBV21-1 has pseudogene status. This CDR3 is 15 amino acids long. The CDR3 reads CASSGAQSYNSPLHF. CDR3 nucleotide sequence: TGTGCCAGCAGCGGAGCTCAGAGTTATAATTCACCCCTCCACTTT.

The chain is built from TRBV2 and TRBJ2-1, with D hard to call. CDR3 length: 13 amino acids. The germline V and J ends were trimmed by 4 bases and 7 bases, with 11 bases remaining between them. Per germline, CDR1 SNHLY and CDR2 FYNNEI. CDR3 nucleotides: TGTGCCAGCAGTGTGGAGTCCCTGAATGAGCAGTTCTTC. Protein sequence: CASSVESLNEQFF.

In this sample, this clone turned up once. The rearrangement links TRBV16 to TRBJ1-1, with 7 bases matching TRBD1. CDR3 length: 14 amino acids. After removal of 5 bases from V and 2 bases from J, the junction contained 5 bases not matched to a gene. Germline-derived CDR1 and CDR2 are KGHSY and FQNENV. CDR3: CASSEQGLNTEAFF. CDR3 bases: TGTGCCAGCAGCGAACAGGGGTTAAACACTGAAGCTTTCTTT.

This chain links TRBV27 with TRBJ2-7; TRBD2 might be the D (5 bases). The CDR3 contains 15 residues. The V gene lost 5 bases and the J gene lost 7 bases, with 21 bases spanning the gap. Germline loops: CDR1 MNHEY, CDR2 SMNVEV (reference sequence). The CDR3 nucleotides are TGTGCCAGCAGTAGAGCCGGACGGGGATGGGCAGAGCAGTACTTC. Its translation is CASSRAGRGWAEQYF.

The chain joins TRBV27 to TRBJ2-2, with TRBD1 as a possible D gene (5 bases). Germline assignment: CDR1 MNHEY and CDR2 SMNVEV (reference sequence). V was clipped by 5 bases and J by 0 bases, with 25 bases between them. The CDR3 length is 20 residues. CDR3 in amino acids: CASSITGISFSQTNTGELFF. CDR3 sequence (DNA): TGTGCCAGCAGTATCACAGGCATTAGCTTCTCACAGACGAACACCGGGGAGCTGTTTTTT.

The chain combines TRBV6-5 with TRBJ2-7; 7 bases align to TRBD1. Per the germline V gene, CDR1 is MNHEY and CDR2 is SVGAGI. Trimming removed 2 bases from V and 0 bases from J; junction bases left unmatched: 7. The CDR3 loop spans 16 amino acids. The CDR3 here is CASSYGRGTDSYEQYF. CDR3 DNA: TGTGCCAGCAGTTACGGAAGAGGGACAGACTCCTACGAGCAGTACTTC.

CDR3 sequence reads: CASRPRGGDNEQFF. The CDR3 DNA reads TGTGCCAGCAGGCCGCGGGGGGGGGACAATGAGCAGTTCTTC. V gene TRBV5-4 combines with J gene TRBJ2-1, with 9 bases matching TRBD2. V was clipped by 5 bases and J by 5 bases; unmatched bases: 5. Germline loops: CDR1 SGHNT, CDR2 YYREEE (reference sequence). This CDR3 contains 14 residues.

The rearrangement joins TRBV19 to TRBJ2-2; D remains ambiguous. CDR1 is LNHDA, CDR2 SQIVND, per germline (reference sequence). The CDR3 covers 12 residues. V was shortened by 6 bases and J by 3 bases, with 5 bases between the two germline ends. The CDR3 loop is CASSLYTGELFF. CDR3 nucleotide sequence: TGTGCCAGTAGCCTATACACCGGGGAGCTGTTTTTT.

This clone was observed once. The chain employs TRBV10-1 and TRBJ1-4; TRBD1 aligns across 7 bases. Germline loops: CDR1 WNHNN, CDR2 SYGVQD (reference sequence). This CDR3 is built from 15 residues. V trimming: 0 bases; J trimming: 5 bases; junction bases outside the gene matches: 3. CDR3 nucleotides: TGCGCCAGCAGTGAGTCGAGGGGGCCGAATGAAAAACTGTTTTTT. Its translation is CASSESRGPNEKLFF.

The chain has TRBV18 and TRBJ2-5; possibly TRBD2 for D (6 bases). V was pared by 3 bases and J by 1 base, with 15 bases between. The length of the CDR3 is 16 residues. The V gene's germline CDR1 is KGHSH and CDR2 LQKENI. The CDR3 nucleotides read TGTGCCAGCTCACCTGGAGGTGCCGGGGGCCAAGAGACCCAGTACTTC. Protein sequence: CASSPGGAGGQETQYF.

This chain connects TRBV5-1 to TRBJ1-3; the match to TRBD1 covers 8 bases. This CDR3 comprises 15 residues. The V segment lost 4 bases and the J segment 1 base; nucleotides outside the gene matches: 4. Germline assignment: CDR1 SGHRS and CDR2 YFSETQ. The CDR3, as DNA: TGCGCCAGCAGCACAGGGGGACCATCTGGAAACACCATATATTTT. Amino acid sequence: CASSTGGPSGNTIYF.

The chain is built from TRBV9 and TRBJ2-5; possibly TRBD2 for D (6 bases). Trimming left V 4 bases short and J 1 base short, with 20 bases between. Germline loops: CDR1 SGDLS, CDR2 YYNGEE. CDR3 length: 17 amino acids. DNA of the CDR3: TGTGCCAGCAGCCCCCGACGCGGGGCCTCCCTCCAAGAGACCCAGTACTTC. It yields the protein CASSPRRGASLQETQYF.

The chain has TRBV6-5 and TRBJ1-6, with 7 bases matching TRBD1. The CDR3 spans 13 residues. Looked up from germline, CDR1 is MNHEY and CDR2 is SVGAGI. J gave up 8 bases and V 10 bases, and 8 bases lay outside the gene matches. The CDR3 sequence: CANKGAPDSPLHF. CDR3 nucleotide sequence: TGTGCCAACAAGGGGGCCCCGGATTCACCCCTCCACTTT.

The chain links TRBV5-1 to TRBJ2-6, with D hard to call. In germline, CDR1 is SGHRS, CDR2 YFSETQ. V lost 0 bases and J lost 2, with 6 bases in between. This CDR3 is 15 amino acids long. This CDR3 reads CASSLAFPGANVLTF. The CDR3 DNA reads as TGCGCCAGCAGCTTGGCCTTCCCTGGGGCCAACGTCCTGACTTTC.

The chain links TRBV29-1 to TRBJ2-5; 8 bases line up with TRBD2. Germline-derived CDR1 and CDR2 are SQVTM and ANQGSEA. V dropped 3 bases and J dropped 4; count of bases not matched to a gene: 1. This CDR3 has 12 amino acids. The chain's CDR3 is CSVELAGETQYF. The CDR3 coding sequence is TGCAGCGTTGAGCTAGCGGGAGAGACCCAGTACTTC.

This sequence joins TRBV28 and TRBJ1-2, with D perhaps TRBD1 (6 bases). Trimming removed 2 bases from V and 4 bases from J, with 11 bases in between. This CDR3 is built from 14 residues. Germline V gene lookup returns CDR1 MDHEN and CDR2 SYDVKM. The CDR3 here is CASSLQDRPYGYTF. For the CDR3, the DNA is TGTGCCAGCAGTTTACAGGACAGACCCTATGGCTACACCTTC.

The chain joins TRBV11-2 to TRBJ1-4, with D possibly matching TRBD1 (6 bases). The germline CDR1 and CDR2 sequences are SGHAT and FQNNGV. V was shortened by 6 bases and J by 2 bases, with 10 bases between the two germline ends. The CDR3 totals 14 residues. The CDR3 DNA reads TGTGCCAGCAGGCCCGGACAGACTAATGAAAAACTGTTTTTT. Translated: CASRPGQTNEKLFF. The complete variable domain, with remaining parts taken from reference TRBV11-2 and TRBJ1-4, reads EAGVAQSPRYKIIEKRQSVAFWCNPISGHATLYWYQQILGQGPKLLIQFQNNGVVDDSQLPKDRFSAERLKGVDSTLKIQPAKLEDSAVYLCASRPGQTNEKLFFGSGTQLSVL.

This chain links TRBV5-6 with TRBJ1-5; TRBD1 might be the D (6 bases). Trimming took 4 bases from V and 2 from J, leaving 10 bases between them. This CDR3 is built from 14 residues. Germline V gene sequence: CDR1 SGHDT, CDR2 YYEEEE. The CDR3 sequence is CASSSGQRNQPQHF. The CDR3 coding sequence is TGTGCCAGCAGCAGCGGACAGCGCAATCAGCCCCAGCATTTT.